The rows below give T cell receptor beta chains drawn from one sample of a study of immune heterogeneity within non-small cell lung tumors. TCRdb reanalysed the multiplex PCR reads using MiXCR and keeps one entry per CDR3 protein. The table shows several thousand distinct CDR3 sequences, with 50% to 60% occurring only once. The sample was lung tumor tissue. The receptor set was obtained from a man in his sixties or seventies with non-small cell lung cancer. The CDR3 runs from the conserved cysteine through the conserved F or W. D genes are given only for firm matches. Some rows mark clone size as missing; the rest say once, few, many or name a class of expanded clone.

NA	TRBV20-1	TRBJ1-1	NA	CSAKKGLNTEAFF	TGCAGTGCTAAAAAGGGGTTGAACACTGAAGCTTTCTTT
NA	TRBV3-1	TRBJ2-1	NA	CASSRQLEQFF	TGTGCCAGCAGCCGGCAACTAGAGCAGTTCTTC
few	TRBV28	TRBJ2-1	TRBD1	CASLSGTGANNEQFF	TGTGCCAGCCTTAGTGGGACAGGGGCGAACAATGAGCAGTTCTTC
NA	TRBV24-1	TRBJ2-7	NA	CATSDNYEQYF	TGTGCCACCAGTGACAACTACGAGCAGTACTTC
once	TRBV28	TRBJ1-2	NA	CASSPPRAYGYTF	TGTGCCAGCAGCCCCCCCAGGGCATATGGCTACACCTTC
NA	TRBV5-1	TRBJ1-1	TRBD1	CASSAGGTEAFF	TGCGCCAGCAGCGCAGGGGGGACTGAAGCTTTCTTT
few	TRBV27	TRBJ2-3	NA	CASSFFGTDTQYF	TGTGCCAGCAGTTTTTTTGGGACAGATACGCAGTATTTT
NA	TRBV2	TRBJ2-7	TRBD1	CATRKDRGRQEQYF	TGTGCCACCCGGAAAGACAGGGGGCGTCAAGAGCAGTACTTC
NA	TRBV7-9	TRBJ1-4	TRBD1	CASSTGQLNEKLFF	TGTGCCAGCAGCACGGGACAGCTTAATGAAAAACTGTTTTTT
NA	TRBV28	TRBJ2-7	NA	CASVRAGLGDEQYF	TGTGCCAGCGTCCGGGCGGGCCTTGGGGACGAGCAGTACTTC
NA	TRBV7-8	TRBJ1-1	NA	CASSANRVGITEAFF	TGTGCCAGCAGCGCGAACAGGGTCGGTATCACTGAAGCTTTCTTT
NA	TRBV6-1	TRBJ1-4	NA	CASSWTERGEKLFF	TGTGCCAGCAGCTGGACGGAACGCGGTGAAAAACTGTTTTTT
NA	TRBV6-4	TRBJ1-4	TRBD1	CASSATGGTNEKLFF	TGTGCCAGCAGTGCAACAGGGGGAACTAATGAAAAACTGTTTTTT
NA	TRBV24-1	TRBJ1-3	NA	CATSDPGISGNTIYF	TGTGCCACCAGTGATCCAGGAATCTCTGGAAACACCATATATTTT
few	TRBV24-1	TRBJ2-2	TRBD1	CATSDSRRTGNTGELFF	TGTGCCACCAGTGATTCGCGTAGGACAGGGAACACCGGGGAGCTGTTTTTT
few	TRBV7-9	TRBJ1-4	NA	CASSSTGLREKLFF	TGTGCCAGCAGCTCTACAGGCCTCCGGGAAAAACTGTTTTTT
few	TRBV6-1	TRBJ2-2	NA	CASSEFLGNTGELFF	TGTGCCAGCAGTGAGTTTTTGGGGAACACCGGGGAGCTGTTTTTT
few	TRBV28	TRBJ2-3	TRBD2	CASSSRAGVGPDTQYF	TGTGCCAGCAGTTCACGAGCGGGAGTTGGACCAGATACGCAGTATTTT
NA	TRBV6-2/TRBV6-3	TRBJ1-1	NA	CASRDTGRLNTEAFF	TGTGCCAGCAGAGACACGGGACGGTTGAACACTGAAGCTTTCTTT
few	TRBV4-2	TRBJ1-2	TRBD1	CASSQEDRAYYGYTF	TGTGCCAGCAGCCAAGAGGACAGGGCCTACTATGGCTACACCTTC
NA	TRBV4-1	TRBJ2-4	TRBD1	CASSQQTGTGSVIQYF	TGCGCCAGCAGCCAGCAAACCGGGACAGGGTCGGTCATTCAGTACTTC
NA	TRBV11-2	TRBJ2-7	TRBD2	CASSPDYSGRTYEQYF	TGTGCCAGCAGCCCAGATTATAGCGGGAGGACCTACGAGCAGTACTTC
NA	TRBV7-2	TRBJ2-7	NA	CASSLGPDSYEQYF	TGTGCCAGCAGCTTAGGGCCAGACTCCTACGAGCAGTACTTC
NA	TRBV20-1	TRBJ2-7	TRBD2	CSATSTSASSYEQYF	TGCAGTGCCACATCTACTAGCGCAAGCTCCTACGAGCAGTACTTC
few	TRBV6-1	TRBJ2-7	NA	CASSYGARSYEQYF	TGTGCCAGCAGTTATGGGGCCCGGTCCTACGAGCAGTACTTC
few	TRBV6-1	TRBJ2-7	NA	CASRNYPEQYF	TGTGCCAGCCGGAACTACCCCGAGCAGTACTTC
NA	TRBV12-3/TRBV12-4	TRBJ2-1	TRBD2	CASSPGLGAFNEHFF	TGTGCCAGCAGTCCGGGACTAGGGGCTTTCAATGAGCATTTCTTC
once	TRBV20-1	TRBJ1-6	TRBD1	CSAREDRENSPLHF	TGCAGTGCTAGAGAGGACAGGGAAAACTCACCCCTCCACTTT
few	TRBV28	TRBJ2-7	TRBD1	CASSPNGQGPAYEQYF	TGTGCCAGCAGTCCGAATGGACAGGGACCCGCCTACGAGCAGTACTTC
NA	TRBV20-1	TRBJ2-7	NA	CSAQEDRAYEQYF	TGCAGTGCCCAGGAGGATCGGGCCTACGAGCAGTACTTC
few	TRBV6-1	TRBJ1-2	NA	CASSRQGGGDYGYTF	TGTGCCAGCAGTAGACAAGGGGGGGGGGACTATGGCTACACCTTC